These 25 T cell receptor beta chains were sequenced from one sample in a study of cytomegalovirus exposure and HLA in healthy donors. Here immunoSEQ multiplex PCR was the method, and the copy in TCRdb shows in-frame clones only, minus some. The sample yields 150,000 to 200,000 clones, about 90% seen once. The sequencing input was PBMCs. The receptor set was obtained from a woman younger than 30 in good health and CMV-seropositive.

CDR3 protein: CAWSNWDREVGYTF. The CDR3 bases are TGTGCCTGGAGTAATTGGGACAGGGAGGTAGGCTACACCTTC. The chain joins TRBV30 to TRBJ1-2; 9 bases map to TRBD1. Germline trimming cut 2 bases from V and 8 bases from J; bases unmatched to any gene: 9. Germline V lookup: CDR1 GTSNPN, CDR2 SVGIG (reference sequence). The CDR3 totals 14 residues.

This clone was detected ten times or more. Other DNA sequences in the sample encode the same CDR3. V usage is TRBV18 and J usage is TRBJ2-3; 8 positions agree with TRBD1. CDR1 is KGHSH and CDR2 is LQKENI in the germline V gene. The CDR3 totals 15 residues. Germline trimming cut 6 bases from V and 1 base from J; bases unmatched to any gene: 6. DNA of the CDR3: TGTGCCAGCTCTCCGGGACAGGTGGGCACAGATACGCAGTATTTT. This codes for CASSPGQVGTDTQYF.

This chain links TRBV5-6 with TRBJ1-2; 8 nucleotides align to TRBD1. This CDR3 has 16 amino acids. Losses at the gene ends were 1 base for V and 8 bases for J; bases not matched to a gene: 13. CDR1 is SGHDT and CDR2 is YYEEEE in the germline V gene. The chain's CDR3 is CASSLLSDRVDEGYTF. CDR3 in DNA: TGTGCCAGCAGCTTGTTGTCGGACAGGGTGGATGAGGGCTACACCTTC.

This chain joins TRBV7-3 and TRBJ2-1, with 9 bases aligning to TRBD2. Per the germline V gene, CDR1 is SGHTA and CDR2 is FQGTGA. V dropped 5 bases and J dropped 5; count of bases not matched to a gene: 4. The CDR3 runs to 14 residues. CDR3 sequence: CASSQIAGDNEQFF. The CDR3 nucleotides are TGTGCCAGCAGCCAGATAGCGGGAGACAATGAGCAGTTCTTC.

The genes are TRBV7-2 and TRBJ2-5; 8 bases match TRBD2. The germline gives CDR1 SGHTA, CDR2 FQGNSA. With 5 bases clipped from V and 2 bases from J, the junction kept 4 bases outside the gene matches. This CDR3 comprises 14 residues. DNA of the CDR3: TGTGCCAGCAGCGTCAGCGGGGGACAAGAGACCCAGTACTTC. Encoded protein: CASSVSGGQETQYF.

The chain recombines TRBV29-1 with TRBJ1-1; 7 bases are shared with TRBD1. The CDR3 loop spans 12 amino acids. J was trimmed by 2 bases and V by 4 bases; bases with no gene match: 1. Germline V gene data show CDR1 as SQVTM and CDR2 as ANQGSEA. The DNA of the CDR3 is TGCAGCGTTGGAGGGGGCAACACTGAAGCTTTCTTT. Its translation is CSVGGGNTEAFF.

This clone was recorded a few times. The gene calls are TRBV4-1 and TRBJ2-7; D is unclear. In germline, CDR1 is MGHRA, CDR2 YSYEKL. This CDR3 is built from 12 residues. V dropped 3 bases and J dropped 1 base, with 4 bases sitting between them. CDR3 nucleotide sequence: TGCGCCAGCAGCCATCCGTCCTACGAGCAGTACTTC. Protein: CASSHPSYEQYF.

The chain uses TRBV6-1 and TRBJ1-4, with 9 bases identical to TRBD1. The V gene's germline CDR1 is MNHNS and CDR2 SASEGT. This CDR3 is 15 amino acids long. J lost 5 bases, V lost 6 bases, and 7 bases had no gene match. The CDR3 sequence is CASRRGQGRNEKLFF. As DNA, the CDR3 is TGTGCCAGCAGGAGGGGACAGGGAAGAAATGAAAAACTGTTTTTT.

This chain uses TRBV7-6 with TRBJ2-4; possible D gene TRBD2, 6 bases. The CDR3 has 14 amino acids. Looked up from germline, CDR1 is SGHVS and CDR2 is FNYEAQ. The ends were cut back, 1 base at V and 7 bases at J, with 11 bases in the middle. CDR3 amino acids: CASSLVPGVNIQYF. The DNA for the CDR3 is TGTGCCAGCAGCTTAGTGCCGGGAGTGAACATTCAGTACTTC.

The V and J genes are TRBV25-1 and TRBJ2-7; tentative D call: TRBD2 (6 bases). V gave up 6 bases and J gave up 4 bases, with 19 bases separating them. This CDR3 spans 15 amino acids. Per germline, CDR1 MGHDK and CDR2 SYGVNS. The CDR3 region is CASSLTGTPNYEQYF. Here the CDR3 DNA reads TGTGCCAGCAGCCTCACCGGGACTCCCAATTACGAGCAGTACTTC.

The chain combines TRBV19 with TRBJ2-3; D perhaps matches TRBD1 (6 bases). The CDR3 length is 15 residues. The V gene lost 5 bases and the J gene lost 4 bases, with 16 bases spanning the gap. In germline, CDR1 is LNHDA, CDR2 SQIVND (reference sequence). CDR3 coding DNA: TGTGCCAGTAGTTCCCGAACAGGGTCCCCAGATACGCAGTATTTT. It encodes CASSSRTGSPDTQYF.

CDR3 region: CASTLRGISNYGYTF. CDR3 in DNA: TGTGCCAGCACCTTGCGGGGGATCTCAAACTATGGCTACACCTTC. This chain joins TRBV2 and TRBJ1-2, with TRBD1 as a possible D gene (5 bases). The germline V and J ends were trimmed by 7 bases and 2 bases, with 17 bases remaining between them. Germline CDR1 reads SNHLY; CDR2 reads FYNNEI. The CDR3 contains 15 residues.

The CDR3 DNA is TGTGCCCTCTCGGTGGGCCCGACCTCTAGCACAGATACGCAGTATTTT. This translates into CALSVGPTSSTDTQYF. The V call is TRBV10-3, the J call TRBJ2-3; D remains unclear. In germline, CDR1 is ENHRY, CDR2 SYGVKD. The CDR3 runs to 16 residues. The V end was cut by 11 bases, the J end by 0 bases, with 21 bases between.

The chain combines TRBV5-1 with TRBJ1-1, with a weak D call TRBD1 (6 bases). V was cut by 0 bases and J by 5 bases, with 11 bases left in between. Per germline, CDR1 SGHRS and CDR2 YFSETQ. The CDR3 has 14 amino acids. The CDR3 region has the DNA TGCGCCAGCAGCTTGGTAGGGGGACGAACTGAAGCTTTCTTT. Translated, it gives CASSLVGGRTEAFF.

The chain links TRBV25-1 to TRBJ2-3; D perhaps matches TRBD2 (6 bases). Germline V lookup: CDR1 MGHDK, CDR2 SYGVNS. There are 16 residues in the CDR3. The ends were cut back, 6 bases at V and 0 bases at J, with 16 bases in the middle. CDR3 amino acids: CASRDKAGTSTDTQYF. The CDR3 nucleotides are TGTGCCAGCAGGGACAAGGCAGGGACTAGCACAGATACGCAGTATTTT.

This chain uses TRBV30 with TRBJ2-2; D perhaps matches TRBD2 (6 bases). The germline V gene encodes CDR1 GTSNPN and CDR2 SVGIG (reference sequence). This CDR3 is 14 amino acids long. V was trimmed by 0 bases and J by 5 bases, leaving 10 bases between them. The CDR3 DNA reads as TGTGCCTGGAGTGTAGCTCGGGGGACCGGGGAGCTGTTTTTT. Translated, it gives CAWSVARGTGELFF. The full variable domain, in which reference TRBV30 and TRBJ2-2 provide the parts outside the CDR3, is SQTIHQWPATLVQPVGSPLSLECTVEGTSNPNLYWYRQAAGRGLQLLFYSVGIGQISSEVPQNLSASRPQDRQFILSSKKLLLSDSGFYLCAWSVARGTGELFFGEGSRLTVL.

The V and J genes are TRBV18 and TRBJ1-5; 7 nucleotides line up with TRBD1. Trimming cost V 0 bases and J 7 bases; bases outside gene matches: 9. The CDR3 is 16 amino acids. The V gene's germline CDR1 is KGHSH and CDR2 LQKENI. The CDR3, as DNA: TGTGCCAGCTCACCACCAGGGACAGTGGGGGGCCAGCCCCAGCATTTT. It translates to CASSPPGTVGGQPQHF.

The DNA of the CDR3 is TGCGCCAGCAGCCGAAAACCTGGACAGTTTCACTACGAGCAGTACTTC. Translating gives CASSRKPGQFHYEQYF. The chain is built from TRBV4-3 and TRBJ2-7; possibly TRBD1 for D (6 bases). The CDR3 sequence is 16 residues long. V lost 4 bases to trimming and J lost 3 bases, with 19 bases between them. CDR1 is LGHNA, CDR2 YSLEER, per germline.

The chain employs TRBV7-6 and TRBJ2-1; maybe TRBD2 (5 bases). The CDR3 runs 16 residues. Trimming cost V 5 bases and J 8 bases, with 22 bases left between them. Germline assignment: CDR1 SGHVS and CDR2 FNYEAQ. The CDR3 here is CASSASRLRVEDEQFF. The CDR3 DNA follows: TGTGCCAGCAGCGCATCCCGATTGAGGGTGGAAGATGAGCAGTTCTTC.

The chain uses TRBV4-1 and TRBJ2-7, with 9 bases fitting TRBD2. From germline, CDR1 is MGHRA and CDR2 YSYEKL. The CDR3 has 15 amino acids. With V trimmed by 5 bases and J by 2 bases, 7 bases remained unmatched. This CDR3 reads CASSSNSGSPYEQYF. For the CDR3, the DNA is TGCGCCAGCAGCTCAAATAGCGGGAGTCCCTACGAGCAGTACTTC.

The chain's CDR3 is CASSGHGIREQYF. Here the CDR3 DNA reads TGTGCCAGCAGCGGACACGGAATTCGCGAGCAGTACTTC. The rearrangement joins TRBV9 to TRBJ2-7; D remains unclear. V lost 3 bases and J 6 bases, leaving 13 bases between the germline ends. Germline CDR1 SGDLS, CDR2 YYNGEE. This CDR3 has 13 residues. Looking up the rest from reference TRBV9 and TRBJ2-7 gives the full variable domain: DSGVTQTPKHLITATGQRVTLRCSPRSGDLSVYWYQQSLDQGLQFLIQYYNGEERAKGNILERFSAQQFPDLHSELNLSSLELGDSALYFCASSGHGIREQYFGPGTRLTVT.

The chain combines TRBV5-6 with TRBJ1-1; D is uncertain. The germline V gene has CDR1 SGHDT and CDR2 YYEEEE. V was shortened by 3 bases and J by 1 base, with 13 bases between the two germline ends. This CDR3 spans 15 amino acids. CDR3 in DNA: TGTGCCAGCAGCTACATTGTGAGCGGGAACACTGAAGCTTTCTTT. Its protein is CASSYIVSGNTEAFF.

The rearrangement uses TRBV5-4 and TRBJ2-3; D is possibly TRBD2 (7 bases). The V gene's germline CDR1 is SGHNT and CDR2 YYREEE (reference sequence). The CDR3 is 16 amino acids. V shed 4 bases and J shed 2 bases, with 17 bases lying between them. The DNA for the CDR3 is TGTGCCAGCAGCCAGCGGAGGGGGGGTTTCACAGATACGCAGTATTTT. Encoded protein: CASSQRRGGFTDTQYF. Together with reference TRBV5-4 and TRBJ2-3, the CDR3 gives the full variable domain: ETGVTQSPTHLIKTRGQQVTLRCSSQSGHNTVSWYQQALGQGPQFIFQYYREEENGRGNFPPRFSGLQFPNYSSELNVNALELDDSALYLCASSQRRGGFTDTQYFGPGTRLTVL.

Written as DNA, the CDR3 is TGTGCCAGCGCGCATAGCAATCAGCCCCAGCATTTT. Translating it yields CASAHSNQPQHF. This chain connects TRBV5-8 to TRBJ1-5; no definite D call. Looked up from germline, CDR1 is SGHTS and CDR2 is YDEGEE. Trimming shortened V by 7 bases and J by 0 bases, and 5 bases separated the two germline ends. The CDR3 sequence is 12 residues long.

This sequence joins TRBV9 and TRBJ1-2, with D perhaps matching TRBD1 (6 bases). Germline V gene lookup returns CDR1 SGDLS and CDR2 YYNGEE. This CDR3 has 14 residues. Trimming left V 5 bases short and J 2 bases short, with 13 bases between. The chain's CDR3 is CASSGQGKNYGYTF. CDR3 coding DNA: TGTGCCAGCAGTGGGCAGGGGAAGAACTATGGCTACACCTTC.